This T cell receptor (beta chain) stems from a study of T cells in Graves' hyperthyroidism and ophthalmopathy. RNA transcripts served as the template for amplifying TCR beta CDR3 regions. HTBI primers drove first-round RT-PCR of the TCR CDR3. MiXCR, run by TCRdb on the multiplex PCR reads, gives a single entry per CDR3 protein. Here the sample spans approximately 400,000 distinct CDR3 sequences, around 13% being singletons. Newly diagnosed patients aged 18 to 65 had hyperthyroidism of under 2 months' duration. Cells are PBMCs isolated from about 10 ml of fresh blood. This clonotype was observed at least ten times. V was clipped by 6 bases and J by 5 bases; unmatched bases: 8. The CDR3 loop spans 14 amino acids. Germline lookup yields CDR1 ENHRY and CDR2 SYGVKD.

The chain employs TRBV10-3 and TRBJ1-1; 8 bases are shared with TRBD1. Specimen: blood. This TCR came from a woman in her sixties with Graves' hyperthyroidism. Here the CDR3 DNA reads TGTGCCATCAGCGTGACAGGGGAAAGAACTGAAGCTTTCTTT. It translates to CAISVTGERTEAFF.